Shown below are 9 T cell receptor beta chains from a single sample sequenced in a study of CD8 T cells in ankylosing spondylitis. TCRdb re-called the 5' RACE reads with MiXCR, one entry per CDR3 protein. The sample includes about 480,000 distinct CDR3 sequences, over 15% of them seen just once. Study-level results: Seemingly distinctive of ankylosing spondylitis blood was a TCR beta motif formed by eight highly homologous variants.

For these receptors, no antigen is known. Sequences were obtained from blood, either unsorted or a sorted T cell fraction (not recorded which). The receptor set was obtained from a male donor with ankylosing spondylitis.

This clonotype turned up a few times. The chain recombines TRBV2 with TRBJ2-7; the D gene is possibly TRBD1 (6 bases). This CDR3 has 14 residues. Per germline, CDR1 SNHLY and CDR2 FYNNEI. V was clipped by 2 bases and J by 2 bases, with 10 bases between them. The CDR3 sequence is CASSERQAAYEQYF. In nucleotides, the CDR3 is TGTGCCAGCAGTGAAAGACAGGCTGCCTACGAGCAGTACTTC.

There are a few counts of this clonotype. The chain couples TRBV9 to TRBJ2-4, with D tentatively TRBD2 (5 bases). This CDR3 comprises 15 residues. V shed 3 bases and J shed 5 bases, with 15 bases lying between them. Germline V gene data show CDR1 as SGDLS and CDR2 as YYNGEE. The CDR3 loop reads CASSAGSLGENIQYF. CDR3 coding DNA: TGTGCCAGCAGCGCCGGATCGCTCGGGGAAAACATTCAGTACTTC.

The rearrangement joins TRBV20-1 to TRBJ2-2; TRBD2 matches 9 bases. Germline V gene sequence: CDR1 DFQATT, CDR2 SNEGSKA (reference sequence). The J segment lost 5 bases and the V segment lost 3 bases, leaving 4 bases of the junction unmatched. The CDR3 is made up of 14 amino acids. The CDR3: CSARGLAGTGELFF. The DNA of the CDR3 is TGCAGTGCTAGGGGGCTAGCGGGGACCGGGGAGCTGTTTTTT.

This clonotype came up a few times. CDR3 nucleotide sequence: TGCAGTGCTAGACTCGGGGGAAGTTACGAGCAGTACTTC. Protein: CSARLGGSYEQYF. V and J are TRBV20-1 and TRBJ2-7; D might be TRBD2 (6 bases). Germline V gene lookup returns CDR1 DFQATT and CDR2 SNEGSKA (reference sequence). The CDR3 has 13 amino acids. V was cut by 2 bases and J by 4 bases, with 12 bases left in between.

V gene TRBV11-2 combines with J gene TRBJ2-7; 9 bases are shared with TRBD1. CDR1 and CDR2 from the germline V gene are SGHAT and FQNNGV. This CDR3 is 14 amino acids long. J was trimmed by 5 bases and V by 4 bases; bases with no gene match: 6. The chain's CDR3 is CASSSNRGLNEQYF. Here the CDR3 DNA reads TGTGCCAGCAGCTCGAACAGGGGGCTTAACGAGCAGTACTTC.

This clonotype showed up just a few times. The chain combines TRBV7-9 with TRBJ1-4, with D unclear. The ends were cut back, 1 base at V and 0 bases at J, with 9 bases in the middle. The CDR3 is 16 amino acids. Germline V gene data show CDR1 as SEHNR and CDR2 as FQNEAQ (reference sequence). CDR3 residues: CASSLDSAATNEKLFF. The CDR3 coding sequence is TGTGCCAGCAGCTTAGACAGCGCCGCAACTAATGAAAAACTGTTTTTT.

The genes are TRBV7-9 and TRBJ1-1, with D possibly TRBD1 on 6 matching bases. Per germline, CDR1 SEHNR and CDR2 FQNEAQ (reference sequence). V was trimmed by 5 bases and J by 7 bases, leaving 11 bases between them. CDR3 length: 12 residues. This CDR3 reads CASSRQEFEAFF. In DNA form, the CDR3 reads TGTGCCAGCAGCCGACAGGAGTTTGAAGCTTTCTTT.

This clonotype was recorded a few times. The chain employs TRBV9 and TRBJ2-1, with 10 bases aligning to TRBD1. V was clipped by 4 bases and J by 6 bases; unmatched bases: 7. The CDR3 totals 15 residues. The germline V gene encodes CDR1 SGDLS and CDR2 YYNGEE. The CDR3 sequence: CASSRRDRGPNEQFF. The CDR3 DNA is TGTGCCAGCAGCCGACGGGACAGGGGACCCAATGAGCAGTTCTTC.

The chain joins TRBV29-1 to TRBJ2-3; D unresolved. V was pared by 6 bases and J by 2 bases, with 9 bases between. This CDR3 has 12 amino acids. From germline, CDR1 is SQVTM and CDR2 ANQGSEA. The CDR3 bases are TGCAGCGTAGAGGACGTCACAGATACGCAGTATTTT. As protein: CSVEDVTDTQYF.